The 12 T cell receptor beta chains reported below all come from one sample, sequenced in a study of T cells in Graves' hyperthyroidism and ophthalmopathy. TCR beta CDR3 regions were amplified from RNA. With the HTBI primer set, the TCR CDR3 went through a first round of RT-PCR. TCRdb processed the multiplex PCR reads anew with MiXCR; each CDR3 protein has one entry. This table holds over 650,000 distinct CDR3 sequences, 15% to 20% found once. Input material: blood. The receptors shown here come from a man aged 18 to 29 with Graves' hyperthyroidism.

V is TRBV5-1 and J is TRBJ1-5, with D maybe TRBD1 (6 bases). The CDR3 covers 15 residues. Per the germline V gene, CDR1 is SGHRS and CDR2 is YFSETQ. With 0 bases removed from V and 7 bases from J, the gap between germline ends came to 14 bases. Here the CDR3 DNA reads TGCGCCAGCAGCTTGGTTGCAGGGGATAAACAGCCCCAGCATTTT. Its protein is CASSLVAGDKQPQHF.

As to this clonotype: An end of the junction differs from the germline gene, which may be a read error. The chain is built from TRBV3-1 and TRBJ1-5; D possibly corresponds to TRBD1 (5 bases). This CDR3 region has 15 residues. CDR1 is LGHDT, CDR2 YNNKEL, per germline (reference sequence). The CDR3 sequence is CASSQGGFSDQPQHF. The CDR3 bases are TGTGCCAGCAGCCAAGGGGGGTTTAGCGATCAGCCCCAGCATTTT.

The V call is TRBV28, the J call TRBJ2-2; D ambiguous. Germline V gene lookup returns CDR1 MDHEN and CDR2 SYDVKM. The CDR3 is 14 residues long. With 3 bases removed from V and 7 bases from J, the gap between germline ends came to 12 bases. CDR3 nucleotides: TGTGCCAGCAGTTTCCCCCCAAGGGACGGGGAGCTGTTTTTT. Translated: CASSFPPRDGELFF.

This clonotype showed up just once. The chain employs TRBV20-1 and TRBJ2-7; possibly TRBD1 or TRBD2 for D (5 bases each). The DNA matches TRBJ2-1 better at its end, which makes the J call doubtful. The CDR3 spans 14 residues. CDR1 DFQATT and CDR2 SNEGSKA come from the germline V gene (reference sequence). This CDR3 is CSAGTGPGWYEQFF. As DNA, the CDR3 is TGCAGTGCAGGGACCGGGCCGGGTTGGTACGAGCAGTTCTTC.

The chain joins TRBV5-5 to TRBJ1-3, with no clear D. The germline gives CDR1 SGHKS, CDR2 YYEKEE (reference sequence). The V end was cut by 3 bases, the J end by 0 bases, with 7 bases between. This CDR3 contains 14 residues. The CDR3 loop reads CASSSTLSGNTIYF. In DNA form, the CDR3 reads TGTGCCAGCAGCTCGACTCTCTCTGGAAACACCATATATTTT.

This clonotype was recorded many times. The CDR3 spells CASTQGTPPSGANVLTF. Here the CDR3 DNA reads TGTGCCAGCACCCAAGGAACACCGCCCTCTGGGGCCAACGTCCTGACTTTC. The chain employs TRBV28 and TRBJ2-6; unclear D gene. CDR3 length: 17 amino acids. Trimming took off 7 bases at V and 0 bases at J, with 16 bases between the two ends. CDR1 and CDR2 from the germline V gene are MDHEN and SYDVKM.

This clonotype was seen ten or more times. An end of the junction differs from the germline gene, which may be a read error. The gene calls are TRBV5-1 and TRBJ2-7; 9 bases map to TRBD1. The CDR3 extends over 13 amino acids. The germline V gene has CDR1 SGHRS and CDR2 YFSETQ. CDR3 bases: TGTGCCAGCAGTCGGGACAGGGACTACGAGCAGTACTTC. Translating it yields CASSRDRDYEQYF.

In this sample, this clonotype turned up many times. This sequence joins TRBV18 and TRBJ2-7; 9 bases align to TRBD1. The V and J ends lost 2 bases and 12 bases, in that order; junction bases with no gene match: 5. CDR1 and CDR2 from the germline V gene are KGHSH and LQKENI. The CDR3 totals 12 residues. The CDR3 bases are TGTGCCAGCTCACCAGGATACAGGGGGCTGTACTTC. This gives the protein CASSPGYRGLYF.

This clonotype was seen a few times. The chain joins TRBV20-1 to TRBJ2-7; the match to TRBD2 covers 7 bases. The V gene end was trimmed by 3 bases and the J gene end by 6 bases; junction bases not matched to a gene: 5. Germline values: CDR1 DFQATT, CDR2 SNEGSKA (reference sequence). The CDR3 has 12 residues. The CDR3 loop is CSARPGTTEQYF. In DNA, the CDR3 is TGCAGTGCTAGGCCCGGGACTACCGAGCAGTACTTC.

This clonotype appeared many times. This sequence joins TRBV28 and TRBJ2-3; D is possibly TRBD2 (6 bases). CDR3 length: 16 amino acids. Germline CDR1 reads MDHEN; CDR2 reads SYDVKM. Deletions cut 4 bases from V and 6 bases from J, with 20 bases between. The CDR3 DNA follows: TGTGCCAGCAGTTCACCGCCTAGGGACTCTCTGGATACGCAGTATTTT. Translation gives CASSSPPRDSLDTQYF.

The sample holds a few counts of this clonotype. The CDR3 DNA sequence: TGTGCCACCACGGGAGGCGACTACGAGCAGTACTTC. Protein: CATTGGDYEQYF. This rearrangement joins TRBV7-9 to TRBJ2-7; 7 bases agree with TRBD2. J gave up 3 bases and V 10 bases, and 6 bases lay outside the gene matches. Germline CDR1 and CDR2: SEHNR and FQNEAQ (reference sequence). The CDR3 sequence is 12 residues long. Drawing the rest from reference TRBV7-9 and TRBJ2-7, the complete variable domain is DTGVSQNPRHKITKRGQNVTFRCDPISEHNRLYWYRQTLGQGPEFLTYFQNEAQLEKSRLLSDRFSAERPKGSFSTLEIQRTEQGDSAMYLCATTGGDYEQYFGPGTRLTVT.

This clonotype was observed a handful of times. The CDR3 region has the DNA TGCAGCGTACAACAGGGCACCCTCTCCTACGAGCAGTACTTC. Translating gives CSVQQGTLSYEQYF. The chain uses TRBV29-1 and TRBJ2-7; possibly TRBD1 for D (6 bases). Deletions cut 6 bases from V and 0 bases from J, with 15 bases between. CDR1 is SQVTM and CDR2 is ANQGSEA in the germline V gene. CDR3 length equals 14 residues.